This T cell receptor beta chain was sequenced during a study of blood T cell repertoires in COVID-19. Study at large: The origin of the acute and convalescent COVID-19 samples was the United States, Italy and Spain.

This CDR3 contains 14 residues. V lost 4 bases to trimming and J lost 3 bases, with 10 bases between them. Germline V lookup: CDR1 MNHEY, CDR2 SVGAGI. Assay used: immunoSEQ multiplex PCR; TCRdb lists only in-frame clones, some missing. The sample yields about 81,000 clones, 85% to 90% seen once. The sequence came from a woman of 80 years or more with active COVID-19. Sample: peripheral blood. V and J are TRBV6-5 and TRBJ1-5, with D unclear. The CDR3 bases are TGTGCCAGCAGTTTAAGGGAGGACAATCAGCCCCAGCATTTT. Translating it yields CASSLREDNQPQHF.